The table lists the clone carrying this TCR beta chain with many counts. The sample comes from a study of neurological immune-mediated disorders. V gave up 0 bases and J gave up 10 bases, with 6 bases separating them. Germline V gene lookup returns CDR1 KGHDR and CDR2 SFDVKD. There are 12 residues in the CDR3. The cDNA came from 5'RACE, which used 10-nucleotide random UMIs. TCRdb redid the calling of the 5' RACE reads with MiXCR, one entry per CDR3 protein. Of 65,000 to 85,000 distinct CDR3 sequences listed, around 6% are singletons. Stated time point: longitudinal time-point 2. The chain couples TRBV24-1 to TRBJ2-1, with D possibly being TRBD2 (5 bases). The sequenced material came from PBMCs. This clonotype was sampled from a woman in her sixties with multiple sclerosis. The CDR3 sequence is CATSDLGGEQFF. The CDR3 DNA is TGTGCCACCAGTGATTTGGGCGGGGAGCAGTTCTTC.